The subject of this entry is one TCR beta chain. This entry comes from a study of blood T cell repertoires in COVID-19. Study in general: In each case, the material was cDNA or gDNA derived from T cells, B-cell-depleted T cells, or PBMCs.

Clones were read by immunoSEQ multiplex PCR, and TCRdb kept only the in-frame ones, dropping some. Among more than 70,000 clones listed, nearly 90% were seen once. The CDR3 is 18 residues long. Germline CDR1 is SGHRS and CDR2 is YFSETQ. V lost 4 bases and J 3 bases, leaving 22 bases between the germline ends. The sample was peripheral blood. This clonotype originated in a man aged 50-59 years with acute or convalescent COVID-19. V gene TRBV5-1 combines with J gene TRBJ2-2; weak D call: TRBD1 (6 bases). The CDR3: CASSIPPSRDTYTGELFF. The CDR3 coding sequence is TGCGCCAGCAGCATCCCTCCCTCCCGGGACACCTACACCGGGGAGCTGTTTTTT.